This TCR beta chain is from a study of glioma-infiltrating T cells. Using RNA template, CDR3s of TCR alpha and beta were amplified with iRepertoire arm-PCR. TCRdb re-called the multiplex PCR reads with MiXCR, one entry per CDR3 protein. The table records about 140,000 distinct CDR3 sequences, around 42% of them present only once. Per germline, CDR1 SGHTA and CDR2 FQGNSA. The CDR3 covers 16 residues. V shed 5 bases and J 7 bases; nucleotides not matched to a gene: 15. This clonotype was sampled from a human donor with low-grade glioma or glioblastoma, undergoing nonglioma brain surgery, or in good health (not recorded which). The V gene is TRBV7-2, the J gene TRBJ2-5, with 8 bases identical to TRBD2. Sample: glioma tissue, nonneoplastic brain tissue, or PBMCs (not recorded which). The CDR3 DNA reads TGTGCCAGCAGCCCCAATAGCGGGACGACAAAAGGGACCCAGTACTTC. Translation gives CASSPNSGTTKGTQYF.